Below are 17 T cell receptor beta chains sequenced from a single sample in a study of a mutant IDH1 vaccine in newly diagnosed glioma (dated by TCRdb to the early 2020s). The method behind the library was the immunoSEQ multiplex PCR assay. TCRdb retrieved this table from immuneACCESS and kept in-frame rearrangements only. Not all clones are present; in checked studies, unresolved V genes account for under half, and no reason is known for the remainder. This sample lists tens of thousands of clones; 78% were detected once. The top ten constitute approximately 23% of the sample. Their specific antigens are unknown. The label giving this sample's time point can be read as: week 11, during vaccination. Each vaccine dose, consisting of 300 ug of a 20-mer mutant IDH1 peptide in Montanide, was administered subcutaneously with topical imiquimod. This specimen consisted of PBMCs, obtained from a glioma patient whose treatment included an IDH1 peptide vaccine. The source of these receptors is a man aged 30-40 years with glioma.

This sequence joins TRBV9 and TRBJ1-5; no reliable D call. Deletions cut 0 bases from V and 2 bases from J, with 9 bases between. Germline V gives CDR1 SGDLS, CDR2 YYNGEE. CDR3 length: 15 amino acids. The CDR3 DNA is TGTGCCAGCAGCGTAGGATTAGGTGGCAATCAGCCCCAGCATTTT. Translated, it gives CASSVGLGGNQPQHF. The full variable domain, with the rest looked up from reference TRBV9 and TRBJ1-5, is DSGVTQTPKHLITATGQRVTLRCSPRSGDLSVYWYQQSLDQGLQFLIQYYNGEERAKGNILERFSAQQFPDLHSELNLSSLELGDSALYFCASSVGLGGNQPQHFGDGTRLSIL.

The V call is TRBV6-6, the J call TRBJ1-2, with 10 bases that match TRBD1. This CDR3 contains 13 residues. V shed 5 bases, J shed 7 bases, and the junction held 4 bases outside the gene matches. Germline V gene lookup returns CDR1 MNHNY and CDR2 SVGAGI (reference sequence). The CDR3 is CASSGDRGAGYTF. CDR3 DNA: TGTGCCAGCAGTGGGGACAGGGGTGCTGGCTACACCTTC.

The rearrangement uses TRBV6-5 and TRBJ1-4; perhaps TRBD1 as D (5 bases). In germline, CDR1 is MNHEY, CDR2 SVGAGI. The CDR3 runs 13 residues. The V end lost 10 bases, the J end lost 8 bases, and 17 bases lay between the germline ends. CDR3 nucleotides: TGTGCCAACAGGTCCGGGAGGATGGAAAAACTGTTTTTT. Translation: CANRSGRMEKLFF.

V is TRBV29-1 and J is TRBJ2-7; D possibly matches TRBD1 or TRBD2 (7 bases each). Trimming took off 7 bases at V and 0 bases at J, with 16 bases between the two ends. This CDR3 is built from 14 residues. CDR1 and CDR2 (germline): SQVTM, ANQGSEA. This CDR3 is CSGSGTADSYEQYF. For the CDR3, the DNA is TGCAGCGGCAGCGGGACAGCGGACTCCTACGAGCAGTACTTC.

This chain uses TRBV5-1 with TRBJ1-1, with D unresolved. The CDR3 is 14 amino acids. Germline CDR1 SGHRS, CDR2 YFSETQ. V shed 0 bases and J shed 1 base, with 7 bases lying between them. CDR3 DNA sequence: TGCGCCAGCAGCTTGGACGGCCAGAACACTGAAGCTTTCTTT. Its protein product is CASSLDGQNTEAFF.

The chain combines TRBV6-5 with TRBJ1-3; D is unclear. The length of the CDR3 is 14 residues. The germline V gene has CDR1 MNHEY and CDR2 SVGAGI. Trimming cost V 6 bases and J 8 bases, with 17 bases left between them. The CDR3 loop reads CASRTGHWMDTIYF. For the CDR3, the DNA is TGTGCCAGCAGAACGGGCCATTGGATGGACACCATATATTTT.

The chain recombines TRBV19 with TRBJ2-7; tentative D call: TRBD1 (6 bases). The V and J ends lost 3 bases and 9 bases respectively, with 12 bases between them. This CDR3 is 12 amino acids long. CDR1 and CDR2 (germline): LNHDA, SQIVND (reference sequence). CDR3 DNA sequence: TGTGCCAGTAGTATCGACAGGCGGGTGCAGTACTTC. Translating it yields CASSIDRRVQYF. The full variable domain, rest sourced from reference TRBV19 and TRBJ2-7, is DGGITQSPKYLFRKEGQNVTLSCEQNLNHDAMYWYRQDPGQGLRLIYYSQIVNDFQKGDIAEGYSVSREKKESFPLTVTSAQKNPTAFYLCASSIDRRVQYFGPGTRLTVT.

This chain connects TRBV30 to TRBJ2-7, with no clear D. The length of the CDR3 is 11 residues. In germline, CDR1 is GTSNPN, CDR2 SVGIG (reference sequence). The CDR3 DNA sequence: TGTGCATGTGGTATTAGCTACGAGCAGTACTTC. Amino acids: CACGISYEQYF.

The rearrangement links TRBV19 to TRBJ2-7; TRBD2 aligns across 9 bases. The J segment lost 5 bases and the V segment lost 4 bases, leaving 9 bases of the junction unmatched. This CDR3 is built from 15 residues. CDR1 is LNHDA and CDR2 is SQIVND in the germline V gene (reference sequence). In DNA form, the CDR3 reads TGTGCCAGTAGTACCCCGGGACTAGCATCGGACGAGCAGTACTTC. Its protein is CASSTPGLASDEQYF.

This clone was observed a few times. The chain uses TRBV14 and TRBJ1-1, with 11 bases matching TRBD1. Trimming removed 3 bases from V and 5 bases from J; junction bases left unmatched: 5. In germline, CDR1 is SGHDN, CDR2 FVKESK. The CDR3 is made up of 15 amino acids. Here the CDR3 DNA reads TGTGCCAGCAGCCACCGGACAGGGGGCGAGACTGAAGCTTTCTTT. Residues: CASSHRTGGETEAFF.

The chain recombines TRBV10-3 with TRBJ2-1, with 9 bases aligning to TRBD1. Germline CDR1 is ENHRY and CDR2 is SYGVKD. V shed 6 bases and J 8 bases; nucleotides not matched to a gene: 5. The CDR3 extends over 13 amino acids. The CDR3 DNA reads TGTGCCATCAGCCTGGACAGGGGCGATGAGCAGTTCTTC. This translates into CAISLDRGDEQFF.

The gene calls are TRBV29-1 and TRBJ1-4; TRBD1 agrees at 9 bases. Germline-derived CDR1 and CDR2 are SQVTM and ANQGSEA. The CDR3 consists of 14 residues. V dropped 6 bases and J dropped 0; count of bases not matched to a gene: 2. CDR3 nucleotide sequence: TGCAGCGTGGGACAGGGAACAACTAATGAAAAACTGTTTTTT. This translates into CSVGQGTTNEKLFF.

This chain's CDR3 is CASSLSRLTDTQYF. CDR3 bases: TGTGCCAGCAGTTTATCGAGGCTCACAGATACGCAGTATTTT. V and J are TRBV27 and TRBJ2-3; D uncertain. Trimming shortened V by 0 bases and J by 2 bases, and 6 bases separated the two germline ends. Germline V CDR1 and CDR2: MNHEY, SMNVEV (reference sequence). CDR3 size: 14 residues.

V gene TRBV7-2 combines with J gene TRBJ2-3; D gene unclear. The CDR3 has 13 residues. V lost 1 base, J lost 2 bases, and 4 bases lay in between. CDR1 is SGHTA, CDR2 FQGNSA, per germline. The CDR3 DNA sequence: TGTGCCAGCAGCTTAGACTACACAGATACGCAGTATTTT. It codes for CASSLDYTDTQYF. Full variable domain (outside the CDR3, taken from reference TRBV7-2 and TRBJ2-3): GAGVSQSPSNKVTEKGKDVELRCDPISGHTALYWYRQSLGQGLEFLIYFQGNSAPDKSGLPSDRFSAERTGGSVSTLTIQRTQQEDSAVYLCASSLDYTDTQYFGPGTRLTVL.

This chain uses TRBV9 with TRBJ1-2; the D is unclear. The ends were cut back, 4 bases at V and 8 bases at J, with 21 bases in the middle. Germline V gene sequence: CDR1 SGDLS, CDR2 YYNGEE. This CDR3 has 15 amino acids. CDR3 in DNA: TGTGCCAGCAGCACTTCCCCCACTTCCCTCGACGGCTACACCTTC. Its protein product is CASSTSPTSLDGYTF.

The chain has TRBV9 and TRBJ2-2, with no clear D. Deletions cut 3 bases from V and 3 bases from J, with 6 bases between. The CDR3 sequence is 13 residues long. Germline CDR1 reads SGDLS; CDR2 reads YYNGEE. The chain's CDR3 is CASSATDTGELFF. DNA for the CDR3: TGTGCCAGCAGCGCCACAGACACCGGGGAGCTGTTTTTT.

The chain uses TRBV2 and TRBJ2-5, with TRBD1 identical over 9 bases. CDR1 is SNHLY and CDR2 is FYNNEI in the germline V gene. With 5 bases clipped from V and 5 bases from J, the junction kept 12 bases outside the gene matches. The CDR3 is made up of 16 amino acids. The CDR3 protein is CASSTPGQGGLETQYF. The CDR3 DNA reads as TGTGCCAGCAGTACCCCGGGACAGGGTGGTCTGGAGACCCAGTACTTC.